What follows are 26 T cell receptor beta chains derived from one specimen sequenced in a study of blood T cell repertoires in COVID-19. This table comes from immunoSEQ multiplex PCR, and its TCRdb copy is limited to in-frame clones, with some not included. The table has around 19,000 clones, around 89% seen once. Sequencing used peripheral blood. These receptors were obtained from a human donor in a cohort sampled during active COVID-19.

V usage is TRBV6-5 and J usage is TRBJ1-1; 7 bases align to TRBD1. Germline lookup yields CDR1 MNHEY and CDR2 SVGAGI. J gave up 3 bases and V 5 bases, and 6 bases lay outside the gene matches. The CDR3 length is 14 residues. CDR3 sequence (DNA): TGTGCCAGCAGTAGAGGGGGCCGGGACACTGAAGCTTTCTTT. Translating gives CASSRGGRDTEAFF.

The gene calls are TRBV18 and TRBJ2-2; D might be TRBD1 (6 bases). The germline V and J ends were trimmed by 5 bases and 1 base, with 14 bases remaining between them. The CDR3 runs to 16 residues. Looked up from germline, CDR1 is KGHSH and CDR2 is LQKENI. CDR3 nucleotide sequence: TGTGCCAGCTCATCAACCGGGACACAGAACACCGGGGAGCTGTTTTTT. Its protein product is CASSSTGTQNTGELFF.

The chain combines TRBV7-9 with TRBJ2-3, with TRBD2 matching over 9 bases. The CDR3 has 16 amino acids. The J segment lost 2 bases and the V segment lost 2 bases, leaving 5 bases of the junction unmatched. CDR1 is SEHNR, CDR2 FQNEAQ, per germline (reference sequence). Written as DNA, the CDR3 is TGTGCCAGCAGCTTATTCCTAGCGGGAAACACAGATACGCAGTATTTT. The encoded protein is CASSLFLAGNTDTQYF.

This chain uses TRBV30 with TRBJ2-7; a possible D gene is TRBD1 (5 bases). The CDR3 has 13 residues. Germline V CDR1 and CDR2: GTSNPN, SVGIG (reference sequence). V gave up 3 bases and J gave up 3 bases, with 12 bases separating them. The CDR3 region is CAWRGQGFYEQYF. The CDR3 coding sequence is TGTGCCTGGAGGGGCCAGGGATTCTACGAGCAGTACTTC.

The chain has TRBV12-3 or TRBV12-4 and TRBJ1-2; tentative D call: TRBD1 (6 bases). V lost 4 bases and J 8 bases, leaving 11 bases between the germline ends. The CDR3 length is 12 residues. The CDR3 here is CASSSGTGGYTF. CDR3 bases: TGTGCCAGCAGTTCAGGTACAGGGGGCTACACCTTC.

The V gene is TRBV5-4, the J gene TRBJ2-3; 7 bases agree with TRBD1. Germline loops: CDR1 SGHNT, CDR2 YYREEE (reference sequence). The V gene end was trimmed by 3 bases and the J gene end by 5 bases; junction bases not matched to a gene: 6. The CDR3 has 14 amino acids. This chain's CDR3 is CASSSDSGGDTQYF. DNA of the CDR3: TGTGCCAGCAGCTCAGATTCAGGGGGAGATACGCAGTATTTT.

This clone is a singleton in its sample. The V gene is TRBV12-3 or TRBV12-4, the J gene TRBJ2-3; D is possibly TRBD2 (5 bases). The V end was cut by 3 bases, the J end by 4 bases, with 8 bases between. The CDR3 consists of 13 residues. The CDR3 reads CASSFSGSDTQYF. The CDR3 DNA follows: TGTGCCAGCAGTTTTTCGGGGTCAGATACGCAGTATTTT.

V gene TRBV9 combines with J gene TRBJ1-4; perhaps TRBD1 as D (5 bases). In germline, CDR1 is SGDLS, CDR2 YYNGEE. The CDR3 consists of 15 residues. Trimming removed 4 bases at V and 5 bases at J, with 15 bases between. This chain's CDR3 is CASSITGNLNEKLFF. In nucleotides, the CDR3 is TGTGCCAGCAGCATCACAGGAAACCTAAATGAAAAACTGTTTTTT.

This chain joins TRBV12-3 or TRBV12-4 and TRBJ1-1, with a possible D match to TRBD1 (6 bases). V was trimmed by 3 bases and J by 5 bases, leaving 10 bases between them. This CDR3 is built from 13 residues. The CDR3 DNA is TGTGCCAGCAGTTTCGGCAGGGGAACTGAAGCTTTCTTT. Translating gives CASSFGRGTEAFF.

The chain recombines TRBV9 with TRBJ1-2, with a weak D call TRBD1 (6 bases). CDR3 size: 19 residues. Trimming pared 4 bases from V and 2 bases from J, leaving 27 bases between. Per germline, CDR1 SGDLS and CDR2 YYNGEE. CDR3 bases: TGTGCCAGCAGCTCATCCCCGTCGGACAGCCAGATTTCAAACTATGGCTACACCTTC. It encodes CASSSSPSDSQISNYGYTF.

The chain carries TRBV6-1 and TRBJ2-1, with 7 positions matching TRBD2. Trimming removed 0 bases from V and 8 bases from J; junction bases left unmatched: 4. Germline V lookup: CDR1 MNHNS, CDR2 SASEGT. The CDR3 has 14 amino acids. CDR3 amino acids: CASSEAGTTYEQFF. Here the CDR3 DNA reads TGTGCCAGCAGTGAAGCGGGGACTACCTATGAGCAGTTCTTC.

The chain combines TRBV7-8 with TRBJ2-2; tentatively, D is TRBD1 (6 bases). The CDR3 has 14 amino acids. The V and J ends lost 2 bases and 4 bases respectively, with 8 bases between them. Germline-derived CDR1 and CDR2 are SGHVS and FQNEAQ. CDR3 region: CASSLKDSTGELFF. In DNA form, the CDR3 reads TGTGCCAGCAGCTTAAAGGACAGCACCGGGGAGCTGTTTTTT.

The CDR3 DNA reads as TGTGCCAGCAACCGAACCCCAGACAGGGGGAAGCAGACCCTCCACTTT. Protein product: CASNRTPDRGKQTLHF. The rearrangement uses TRBV21-1 and TRBJ1-6; TRBD1 is taken as the D call from the table, unchecked against the DNA. TRBV21-1 is a known pseudogene. The CDR3 contains 16 residues.

This clone was found once. V gene TRBV4-1 combines with J gene TRBJ2-3; D not resolved. This CDR3 is built from 17 residues. Looked up from germline, CDR1 is MGHRA and CDR2 is YSYEKL. V was clipped by 0 bases and J by 3 bases, with 16 bases between them. The CDR3 is CASSQDDPSVWTDTQYF. CDR3 DNA: TGCGCCAGCAGCCAAGATGATCCTTCGGTATGGACAGATACGCAGTATTTT.

This rearrangement joins TRBV2 to TRBJ2-2; the D gene is possibly TRBD2 (6 bases). Germline V gene data show CDR1 as SNHLY and CDR2 as FYNNEI. This CDR3 region has 14 residues. With 7 bases removed from V and 3 bases from J, the gap between germline ends came to 12 bases. This CDR3 reads CASKEGVDTGELFF. The CDR3 DNA sequence: TGTGCCAGCAAGGAGGGAGTAGACACCGGGGAGCTGTTTTTT.

The rearrangement uses TRBV6-5 and TRBJ2-1; D is unclear. V was shortened by 5 bases and J by 0 bases, with 11 bases between the two germline ends. The germline CDR1 and CDR2 sequences are MNHEY and SVGAGI. The CDR3 contains 15 residues. For the CDR3, the DNA is TGTGCCAGCAGTCCTGACTTGAGCTCCTACAATGAGCAGTTCTTC. Its protein product is CASSPDLSSYNEQFF.

As DNA, the CDR3 is TGCAGCGTTGAACCCCTAGGACAGGGCTATGAGCAGTTCTTC. Protein product: CSVEPLGQGYEQFF. The chain links TRBV29-1 to TRBJ2-1, with 8 bases aligning to TRBD1. V shed 2 bases and J 8 bases; nucleotides not matched to a gene: 8. The CDR3 is made up of 14 amino acids. Germline CDR1 reads SQVTM; CDR2 reads ANQGSEA.

The rearrangement joins TRBV5-6 to TRBJ1-2, with TRBD1 matching over 9 bases. V shed 4 bases, J shed 4 bases, and the junction held 5 bases outside the gene matches. CDR1 and CDR2 from the germline V gene are SGHDT and YYEEEE. This CDR3 is built from 14 residues. The CDR3 region has the DNA TGTGCCAGCAGCCAGGACAGGGGAACCTATGGCTACACCTTC. Protein sequence: CASSQDRGTYGYTF.

The chain carries TRBV19 and TRBJ1-5, with 10 bases fitting TRBD1. V lost 5 bases and J lost 9; bases outside the gene matches: 7. The CDR3 has 14 amino acids. Germline CDR1 reads LNHDA; CDR2 reads SQIVND (reference sequence). In DNA, the CDR3 is TGTGCCAGTAGTCCAGACAGGGGGCAATGGCCCCAGCATTTT. Its protein product is CASSPDRGQWPQHF.

The chain links TRBV28 to TRBJ1-5; D may be TRBD1 (6 bases). Trimming cost V 5 bases and J 6 bases, with 17 bases left between them. The CDR3 loop spans 15 amino acids. From germline, CDR1 is MDHEN and CDR2 SYDVKM. The CDR3 is CASSVYRVLGQPQHF. CDR3 in DNA: TGTGCCAGCAGTGTATACAGGGTCCTGGGTCAGCCCCAGCATTTT.

The chain links TRBV3-1 (or the pseudogene TRBV3-2) to TRBJ2-2; TRBD1 might be the D (6 bases). This CDR3 has 16 amino acids. V lost 4 bases and J lost 0, with 12 bases in between. Germline V gene lookup returns CDR1 LGHDT and CDR2 YNNKEL (reference sequence). CDR3 protein: CASSPDRHTNTGELFF. Written as DNA, the CDR3 is TGTGCCAGCAGCCCGGACAGACACACGAACACCGGGGAGCTGTTTTTT.

This clone showed up just once. CDR3 region: CASSLGLGLAGALTQYF. Here the CDR3 DNA reads TGTGCCAGCAGCTTAGGGCTGGGACTAGCGGGAGCATTGACCCAGTACTTC. This chain uses TRBV7-2 with TRBJ2-5; 14 positions agree with TRBD2. The V segment lost 1 base and the J segment 7 bases; nucleotides outside the gene matches: 8. CDR1 is SGHTA and CDR2 is FQGNSA in the germline V gene. This CDR3 has 17 residues.

The rearrangement uses TRBV10-3 and TRBJ2-7; perhaps TRBD2 as D (6 bases). The V and J ends lost 8 bases and 7 bases respectively, with 18 bases between them. CDR1 is ENHRY, CDR2 SYGVKD, per germline. The CDR3 consists of 13 residues. CDR3 nucleotide sequence: TGTGCCATCGGGAGTAAACTAGCTGGTGAGCAGTACTTC. Its translation is CAIGSKLAGEQYF.

CDR3 nucleotide sequence: TGTGCCAGCAGCTTGGTGGGCAGGGATCGTGAGCAGTTCTTC. Amino acids: CASSLVGRDREQFF. The chain joins TRBV5-5 to TRBJ2-1, with D possibly being TRBD1 (5 bases). The CDR3 runs to 14 residues. V lost 0 bases, J lost 9 bases, and 13 bases lay in between. Germline V lookup: CDR1 SGHKS, CDR2 YYEKEE (reference sequence).

The rearrangement links TRBV6-5 to TRBJ1-2; D call uncertain. The V end was cut by 2 bases, the J end by 3 bases, with 13 bases between. Germline loops: CDR1 MNHEY, CDR2 SVGAGI. This CDR3 is 15 amino acids long. The CDR3 loop reads CASSYRSDVHYGYTF. CDR3 coding DNA: TGTGCCAGCAGTTACCGTAGCGACGTTCACTATGGCTACACCTTC.

This chain connects TRBV29-1 to TRBJ2-4; weak D call: TRBD1 (6 bases). This CDR3 has 11 amino acids. Trimming took off 2 bases at V and 7 bases at J, with 6 bases between the two ends. The germline V gene has CDR1 SQVTM and CDR2 ANQGSEA. CDR3 bases: TGCAGCGTTGAACAGGGGAACATTCAGTACTTC. As protein: CSVEQGNIQYF.